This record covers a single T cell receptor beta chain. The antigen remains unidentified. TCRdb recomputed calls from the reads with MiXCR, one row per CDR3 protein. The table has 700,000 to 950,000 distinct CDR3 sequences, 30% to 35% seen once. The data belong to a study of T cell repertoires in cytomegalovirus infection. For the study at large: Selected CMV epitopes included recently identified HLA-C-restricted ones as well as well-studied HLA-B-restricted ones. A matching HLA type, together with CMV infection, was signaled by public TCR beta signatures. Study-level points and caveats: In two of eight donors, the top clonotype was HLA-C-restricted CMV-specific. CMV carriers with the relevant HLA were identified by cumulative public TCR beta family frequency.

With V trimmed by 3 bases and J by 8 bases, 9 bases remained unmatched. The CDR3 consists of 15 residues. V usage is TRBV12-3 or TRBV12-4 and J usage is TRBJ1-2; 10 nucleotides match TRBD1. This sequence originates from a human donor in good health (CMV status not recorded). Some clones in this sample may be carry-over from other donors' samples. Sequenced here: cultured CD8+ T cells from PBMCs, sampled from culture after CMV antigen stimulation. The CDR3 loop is CASSFASGTGDGYTF. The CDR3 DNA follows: TGTGCCAGCAGTTTCGCCTCCGGGACAGGGGACGGCTACACCTTC.